These T cell receptor beta chains were read from a single sample in a study of cytomegalovirus exposure and HLA in healthy donors. The repertoire was sequenced with immunoSEQ multiplex PCR; TCRdb's copy has only in-frame clones and lacks some. Seen here are around 220,000 clones, 60% to 80% observed once, and the top ten hold around 2%. The sequencing sample was made of PBMCs. These receptors originate from a man younger than 35 in good health and CMV-seronegative. Each CDR3 is given with its conserved first and last residue. The D gene is left open where the match is weak. Size tells how often a clone was seen (once, few, many) or the class of an expanded clone, and some rows leave it out.

V	size	D	J	CDR3	DNA
TRBV5-1	once	TRBD1	TRBJ1-2	CANLRKAGQIYGYTF	TGCGCCAACCTCCGAAAGGCGGGACAGATCTATGGCTACACCTTC
TRBV4-3	few	TRBD1	TRBJ1-6	CASSQEQGARNSPLHF	TGCGCCAGCAGCCAGGAACAGGGGGCTAGGAATTCACCCCTCCACTTT
TRBV6-6	.	.	TRBJ2-4	CASSDTPLAKNIQYF	TGTGCCTCCTCCGACACTCCCTTAGCCAAAAACATTCAGTACTTC
TRBV5-8	.	TRBD2	TRBJ2-5	CASSLRRLAEETQYF	TGTGCCAGCAGCTTAAGGCGGCTAGCGGAAGAGACCCAGTACTTC
TRBV5-6	few	TRBD1	TRBJ2-3	CASRQGGKGTDLPGDTQYF	TGTGCCAGCAGACAGGGGGGAAAAGGGACAGACCTGCCGGGGGATACGCAGTATTTT
TRBV28	.	TRBD2	TRBJ2-1	CTSSLIFSGRARGPYNEQFF	TGTACCAGCAGTTTAATTTTTAGCGGGAGGGCCCGGGGCCCCTACAATGAGCAGTTCTTC
TRBV7-3	.	.	TRBJ2-2	CASSVDSTGELFF	TGTGCCAGCAGCGTGGACAGCACCGGGGAGCTGTTTTTT
TRBV7-9	.	TRBD2	TRBJ2-7	CASSDGTSDYEQYF	TGTGCCAGCAGCGATGGGACTAGCGACTACGAGCAGTACTTC
TRBV25-1	.	TRBD2	TRBJ2-1	CASSDSLSGTYNEQFF	TGTGCCAGCAGTGACTCTCTGAGCGGGACCTACAATGAGCAGTTCTTC
TRBV19	once	.	TRBJ1-6	CASSIRRDYNSPLHF	TGTGCCAGTAGTATTCGCAGGGACTATAATTCACCCCTCCACTTT
TRBV30	.	.	TRBJ2-5	CAWSSKETQYF	TGTGCCTGGAGTTCCAAAGAGACCCAGTACTTC
TRBV13	.	TRBD2	TRBJ2-7	CASSLGSGGAFEQYF	TGTGCCAGCAGCTTAGGGAGCGGGGGGGCGTTCGAGCAGTACTTC
TRBV27	.	.	TRBJ2-7	CASGTFTGDSYEQYF	TGTGCCAGCGGCACTTTTACAGGTGACTCCTACGAGCAGTACTTC
TRBV7-2	.	.	TRBJ1-3	CASSLVWGGGTNRNTIYF	TGTGCCAGCAGCTTAGTATGGGGGGGAGGGACAAATAGAAACACCATATATTTT
TRBV5-7	.	.	TRBJ2-7	CASSFRRRVTLYEQYF	TGTGCCAGCAGCTTCCGGCGGAGGGTTACCCTCTACGAGCAGTACTTC
TRBV5-4	.	.	TRBJ2-5	CASSFGTPEGTQYF	TGTGCCAGCAGCTTCGGGACACCAGAGGGGACCCAGTACTTC
TRBV18	.	TRBD1	TRBJ1-1	CASSPPGQLSTEAFF	TGTGCCAGCTCACCACCGGGACAGTTATCCACTGAAGCTTTCTTT
TRBV30	.	TRBD1	TRBJ1-2	CAWIGQGHGYTF	TGTGCCTGGATAGGACAGGGGCATGGCTACACCTTC
TRBV7-2	.	.	TRBJ2-7	CASSLGGETSYEQYF	TGTGCCAGCAGCTTGGGTGGAGAAACTTCCTACGAGCAGTACTTC
TRBV29-1	.	.	TRBJ1-1	CSAAGGSGMNTEAFF	TGCAGCGCTGCGGGAGGATCGGGGATGAACACTGAAGCTTTCTTT
TRBV7-2	.	.	TRBJ2-7	CASSPGLLTYEQYF	TGTGCCAGCAGCCCGGGACTTCTCACCTACGAGCAGTACTTC
TRBV6-1	.	.	TRBJ1-6	CASSERSGGRAGSPLHF	TGTGCCAGCAGTGAACGTTCGGGGGGGCGGGCGGGATCACCCCTCCACTTT
TRBV19	.	.	TRBJ1-3	CASTKSSGNTIYF	TGTGCCAGTACTAAGTCCTCTGGAAACACCATATATTTT
TRBV10-1	.	TRBD1	TRBJ2-3	CASTGTGRDFF	TGCGCCAGCACCGGGACAGGGAGGGACTTTTTT
TRBV6-6	few	TRBD2	TRBJ2-1	CASSAGTSANEQFF	TGTGCCAGCAGCGCCGGGACTAGTGCAAATGAGCAGTTCTTC
TRBV19	.	.	TRBJ1-5	CASSPALGAGTKTQPQHF	TGTGCCAGTAGTCCCGCCCTGGGCGCCGGCACGAAAACTCAGCCCCAGCATTTT
TRBV6-5	few	.	TRBJ1-1	CASSYVEGPEAFF	TGTGCCAGCAGTTACGTTGAGGGTCCTGAAGCTTTCTTT
TRBV27	.	.	TRBJ2-1	CASSSGQTYNEQFF	TGTGCCAGCAGTTCCGGACAGACTTACAATGAGCAGTTCTTC
TRBV19	.	.	TRBJ1-5	CASSPQGQPQHF	TGTGCCAGTAGTCCTCAGGGTCAGCCCCAGCATTTT